This T cell receptor beta chain was sequenced in a study of T-cell memory formation after mild COVID-19. For the study at large: The study found TCR clusters largely donor specific. Findings and limits, study-wide: Chiefly within CM and EM were the contracting CD4+ clones; CD8+ ones were within EMRA. Nothing showed for sure that second-wave clones peaking on day 37 were SARS-CoV-2 specific.

5'RACE, which relied on constant-segment primers, yielded TCR alpha and TCR beta cDNA libraries carrying sample barcodes and UMIs. A single record per CDR3 protein comes from TCRdb applying MiXCR to the 5' RACE reads. There are about 120,000 distinct CDR3 sequences in the sample; 22% occur only once, and 41% lies in the top ten. Losses at the gene ends were 5 bases for V and 0 bases for J; bases not matched to a gene: 6. The germline V gene encodes CDR1 SGHVS and CDR2 FQNEAQ. This CDR3 spans 16 amino acids. This clonotype was detected only a few times. Its antigen remains unknown. The sequencing sample was made of PBMCs or a T cell subset sorted from them (not recorded which). The V and J genes are TRBV7-8 and TRBJ2-1; 8 nucleotides match TRBD1. The sequence was obtained from a man aged 18 to 35 who had mild COVID-19 (a few samples of this study predate the infection). Cell type and time point are not known. CDR3 bases: TGTGCCAGCAGCGCCGGACAGGGTATCTCCTACAATGAGCAGTTCTTC. This codes for CASSAGQGISYNEQFF.